This T cell receptor beta chain was observed in a study of cytomegalovirus exposure and HLA in healthy donors. Study-level information: Later, an analysis reported that the 100 to 150 validation repertoires had used the same platform as the approximately 720 first-cohort repertoires.

Regarding the study as a whole: In vitro checks showed that a few CMV-associated chains really do target CMV antigens.

These donors were members of the 120-subject validation cohort, a group separate from the roughly 700-subject first cohort. Turning to this clone: Its antigen remains unknown.

TCRdb's table, derived via immunoSEQ multiplex PCR, lists solely in-frame clones and lacks some. The sample lists some 80,000 clones, approximately 96% occurring once. The ends were cut back, 2 bases at V and 4 bases at J, with 11 bases in the middle. Germline V gene data show CDR1 as MNHEY and CDR2 as SMNVEV (reference sequence). The CDR3 totals 14 residues. The rearrangement links TRBV27 to TRBJ1-1, with no clear D. The sample consisted of PBMCs. This sequence was found in a young woman in good health and CMV-seronegative. CDR3 coding DNA: TGTGCCAGCAGTTTAGGAGGGTCGGCCACTGAAGCTTTCTTT. Translation gives CASSLGGSATEAFF.